This T cell receptor (beta chain) was recorded in a study of neurological immune-mediated disorders. In its sample, this clonotype was seen many times. TCRdb recomputed calls from the 5' RACE reads with MiXCR, one row per CDR3 protein. The sample consists of about 38,000 distinct CDR3 sequences, approximately 5.1% of them appearing once. Trimming took 1 base from V and 9 from J, leaving 15 bases between them. The CDR3 loop spans 15 amino acids. The sequenced sample was CD4+ T cells from blood. The rearrangement joins TRBV12-3 or TRBV12-4 to TRBJ2-2; D gene unclear. The sequence came from a man aged 18 to 30 in good health. In DNA, the CDR3 is TGTGCCAGCAGTTTAGATGGAAAAACCCGCCGGGAGCTGTTTTTT. Its protein product is CASSLDGKTRRELFF.